The entry below gives a single T cell receptor beta chain sequence along with its context. This clonotype is medium-sized (0.01 to 0.1%) in its sample. What this receptor recognizes is not known. No per-base quality is available; no much larger clone lies one base away. This entry comes from a study of breast tumors, draining lymph nodes, adjacent tissues (TCRdb year 2016). In the study overall: Breast cancer patients provided tumor, adjacent nontumor tissue and axillary lymph nodes, and the study compared the TCR beta repertoires across these three sources. In human breast cancer, the study set out to assess how tumor, surrounding tissue and draining lymph node repertoires relate to one another and whether T cells might be exchanged between them. Overall study outcomes, separate from this receptor: T-cell repertoire diversity in tumors was found to be lower than in lymph nodes but higher than in nontumor tissue, and preferential V and J gene usage was observed. The conclusion that tumor T cells originate in lymph nodes was presented as consistent with a hypothesis rather than as directly demonstrated. The data were considered consistent with the idea that most tumor T cells come from the lymph node and then expand in tumor tissue. The similarity between tumor and nontumor tissue repertoires was significantly greater in luminal-like breast cancer than in basal-like breast cancer.

According to the germline V gene, CDR1 reads SQVTM and CDR2 reads ANQGSEA. Relative to germline, V is missing 7 bases and J is missing 7 bases, with 18 bases of the junction outside any gene match. The CDR3 contains 16 residues, cysteine and phenylalanine counted. Of the read, only the CDR3 DNA is kept; its 48 bases are in frame from base 1. The instrument given in TCRdb is Illumina HiSeq 2000. Multiplex PCR amplification was used to build the TCR beta chain libraries. The amplified TCR beta chain products were analyzed by high-throughput sequencing. The public reads were quality trimmed at Q25 with fastp and then assembled into clones with MiXCR by TCRdb, keeping productive beta chains. Each entry merges the rows of one CDR3 protein and shows their most common DNA and genes. Within this sample are approximately 20,000 distinct CDR3 sequences, with roughly 43% of them counted one time only. About 20% of the sample is held by the ten biggest clonotypes.

Recombination connected TRBV29-1 to TRBJ2-1; the junction holds 8 bases that match TRBD2. This clonotype originated in a female donor with breast cancer. Some clones in this sample may be carry-over from other donors' samples. Sequencing was done on a sample of breast tumor tissue. The bases read TGCAGCGCCCCCGGGGGCCAGCGGGGGAGGGGAAATGAGCAGTTCTTC. Translated, it gives CSAPGGQRGRGNEQFF.